This is a list of T cell receptor beta chains from one sample in a study of blood T cell repertoires in COVID-19. Libraries were prepared by immunoSEQ multiplex PCR; TCRdb keeps only in-frame clonotypes and omits some of them. The sample shows under 200,000 clones, 85% to 90% of them seen only once. Sample: peripheral blood. Every receptor here comes from a young man with active or convalescent COVID-19. The CDR3 runs from the conserved cysteine through the conserved F or W. A D gene is named only where the DNA matches it firmly. Clone size, where shown, is once, few, many, or a class for clones that have expanded.

d_gene: TRBD1
abundance: .
j_gene: TRBJ1-1
v_gene: TRBV6-5
CDR3nt: TGTGCCAGCAGTACAGGGGGCCGATTATCTGAAGCTTTCTTT
CDR3aa: CASSTGGRLSEAFF

d_gene: .
abundance: .
j_gene: TRBJ1-3
v_gene: TRBV27
CDR3nt: TGTGCCAGCGGTTATACAGGGAGTGGAAACACCATATATTTT
CDR3aa: CASGYTGSGNTIYF

d_gene: .
abundance: once
j_gene: TRBJ2-3
v_gene: TRBV30
CDR3nt: TGTGCCTGGAGTGGGACAGACACAGATACGCAGTATTTT
CDR3aa: CAWSGTDTDTQYF

d_gene: .
abundance: once
j_gene: TRBJ1-5
v_gene: TRBV2
CDR3nt: TGTGCCAGCAGTCAGGGTAACTTTAGCAATCAGCCCCAGCATTTT
CDR3aa: CASSQGNFSNQPQHF

d_gene: TRBD1
abundance: .
j_gene: TRBJ2-5
v_gene: TRBV5-6
CDR3nt: TGTGCCAGCAGCTCCGGACAGGCAAAGACCCAGTACTTC
CDR3aa: CASSSGQAKTQYF

d_gene: .
abundance: once
j_gene: TRBJ1-2
v_gene: TRBV12-3/TRBV12-4
CDR3nt: TGTGCCAGCAGAATGAGGGGGAACTATGGCTACACCTTC
CDR3aa: CASRMRGNYGYTF

d_gene: TRBD1
abundance: few
j_gene: TRBJ1-5
v_gene: TRBV30
CDR3nt: TGTGCCTGGTCCGGACAGGGAGATCAGCCCCAGCATTTT
CDR3aa: CAWSGQGDQPQHF

d_gene: .
abundance: .
j_gene: TRBJ1-2
v_gene: TRBV7-9
CDR3nt: TGTGCCAGCAGCCTCTCTAACTATGGCTACACCTTC
CDR3aa: CASSLSNYGYTF

d_gene: TRBD1
abundance: .
j_gene: TRBJ1-6
v_gene: TRBV12-5
CDR3nt: TGTGCTAGTGGTTTGGGTGACAGGGAAAATTCACCCCTCCACTTT
CDR3aa: CASGLGDRENSPLHF

d_gene: TRBD1
abundance: .
j_gene: TRBJ2-7
v_gene: TRBV27
CDR3nt: TGTGCCAGCAGCCACCCGGGACAGGGCTACGAGCAGTACTTC
CDR3aa: CASSHPGQGYEQYF

d_gene: .
abundance: .
j_gene: TRBJ1-1
v_gene: TRBV3-1/TRBV3-2
CDR3nt: TGTGCCAGCAGCCAGTACAGGGCAGAGGCTTTCTTT
CDR3aa: CASSQYRAEAFF

d_gene: .
abundance: .
j_gene: TRBJ1-4
v_gene: TRBV28
CDR3nt: TGTGCCAGCAGTTTAAGATACGGGAGAACTAATGAAAAACTGTTTTTT
CDR3aa: CASSLRYGRTNEKLFF

d_gene: TRBD2
abundance: .
j_gene: TRBJ2-3
v_gene: TRBV23-1
CDR3nt: TGCGCCAGCAGTCAATCGGGGGGGTTATGGACGCAGTATTTT
CDR3aa: CASSQSGGLWTQYF

d_gene: .
abundance: .
j_gene: TRBJ1-1
v_gene: TRBV6-5
CDR3nt: TGTGCCAGCAGTTACGATCGGGACACTGAAGCTTTCTTT
CDR3aa: CASSYDRDTEAFF

d_gene: .
abundance: .
j_gene: TRBJ2-2
v_gene: TRBV2
CDR3nt: TGTGCCAGCAGTGAAGCGAGGACCGGGGAGCTGTTTTTT
CDR3aa: CASSEARTGELFF

d_gene: TRBD2
abundance: .
j_gene: TRBJ2-7
v_gene: TRBV5-1
CDR3nt: TGCGCCAGCAGAACTAGCGGGGGGACCTACGAGCAGTACTTC
CDR3aa: CASRTSGGTYEQYF

d_gene: .
abundance: few
j_gene: TRBJ1-1
v_gene: TRBV6-6
CDR3nt: TGTGCCAGCAGAACTGGTGGGGGCAGGACTGAAGCTTTCTTT
CDR3aa: CASRTGGGRTEAFF

d_gene: .
abundance: .
j_gene: TRBJ2-1
v_gene: TRBV10-3
CDR3nt: TGTGCCATCAGTGAGTTTCCTAGCGTTAGCTCCTACAATGAGCAGTTCTTC
CDR3aa: CAISEFPSVSSYNEQFF

d_gene: .
abundance: few
j_gene: TRBJ1-1
v_gene: TRBV18
CDR3nt: TGTGCCAGCTCACCTGGCCAGAACACTGAAGCTTTCTTT
CDR3aa: CASSPGQNTEAFF

d_gene: .
abundance: .
j_gene: TRBJ1-4
v_gene: TRBV7-9
CDR3nt: TGTGCCAGCAGCGTAGACGGTGTTGCAACTAATGAAAAACTGTTTTTT
CDR3aa: CASSVDGVATNEKLFF

d_gene: .
abundance: .
j_gene: TRBJ1-2
v_gene: TRBV6-5
CDR3nt: TGTGCCAGCAGGACGATCCGGGGCTATGGCTACACCTTC
CDR3aa: CASRTIRGYGYTF

d_gene: .
abundance: .
j_gene: TRBJ1-2
v_gene: TRBV14
CDR3nt: TGTGCCAGCAGCCCCACAGGGTCCGGACATGGCTACACCTTC
CDR3aa: CASSPTGSGHGYTF

d_gene: .
abundance: .
j_gene: TRBJ2-2
v_gene: TRBV30
CDR3nt: TGTGCCTGGAGTGTACGACATTACACCGGGGAGCTGTTTTTT
CDR3aa: CAWSVRHYTGELFF

d_gene: .
abundance: .
j_gene: TRBJ1-1
v_gene: TRBV6-6
CDR3nt: TGTGCCAGCCGACAGTTCATGGGCACTGAAGCTTTCTTT
CDR3aa: CASRQFMGTEAFF

d_gene: .
abundance: .
j_gene: TRBJ2-2
v_gene: TRBV4-1
CDR3nt: TGCGCCAGCAGCCGAGGCATCCCCGCCGGGGAGCTGTTTTTT
CDR3aa: CASSRGIPAGELFF

d_gene: .
abundance: .
j_gene: TRBJ2-3
v_gene: TRBV3-1/TRBV3-2
CDR3nt: TGTGCCAGCAGCCAAGCAGGGAACGCAGATACGCAGTATTTT
CDR3aa: CASSQAGNADTQYF

d_gene: TRBD1
abundance: .
j_gene: TRBJ2-1
v_gene: TRBV19
CDR3nt: TGTGCCAGTAGTATCAAACAGGGGGTAAACAATGAGCAGTTCTTC
CDR3aa: CASSIKQGVNNEQFF

d_gene: .
abundance: once
j_gene: TRBJ1-6
v_gene: TRBV6-6
CDR3nt: TGTGCCAGCAGTTACTCGAACCCCAGTTCACCCCTCCACTTT
CDR3aa: CASSYSNPSSPLHF

d_gene: TRBD1
abundance: .
j_gene: TRBJ2-1
v_gene: TRBV11-2
CDR3nt: TGTGCCAGCAGCTCCTCCGGGACAGGGGTAAATGAGCAGTTCTTC
CDR3aa: CASSSSGTGVNEQFF

d_gene: TRBD2
abundance: .
j_gene: TRBJ2-3
v_gene: TRBV2
CDR3nt: TGTGCCAGCAGTGCTCCTCAAGCGGGAGGGCCGAGATATACGCAGTATTTT
CDR3aa: CASSAPQAGGPRYTQYF

d_gene: .
abundance: .
j_gene: TRBJ1-4
v_gene: TRBV2
CDR3nt: TGTGCCAGCAGTGAAGATTGGGGGGCCAGGGGAGGGCTGTTTTTT
CDR3aa: CASSEDWGARGGLFF

d_gene: .
abundance: .
j_gene: TRBJ1-2
v_gene: TRBV5-4
CDR3nt: TGTGCCAGCAGCCCCGAGTTGACAGATAACTATGGCTACACCTTC
CDR3aa: CASSPELTDNYGYTF

d_gene: .
abundance: .
j_gene: TRBJ1-2
v_gene: TRBV5-1
CDR3nt: TGCGCCAGCAGCTTACGGGACACCGACTATGGCTACACCTTC
CDR3aa: CASSLRDTDYGYTF

d_gene: TRBD2
abundance: .
j_gene: TRBJ2-7
v_gene: TRBV6-5
CDR3nt: TGTGCCAGCAGGCGGGGGGGAGCCTACGAGCAGTACTTC
CDR3aa: CASRRGGAYEQYF

d_gene: TRBD2
abundance: .
j_gene: TRBJ2-1
v_gene: TRBV4-2
CDR3nt: TGTGCCAGCAGCCAAGACTACACTAGCGGGAGAGAGCAGTTCTTC
CDR3aa: CASSQDYTSGREQFF

d_gene: TRBD1
abundance: .
j_gene: TRBJ2-7
v_gene: TRBV11-3
CDR3nt: TGTGCCAGCAGTTCGGACAGGGGAGGTTACGAGCAGTACTTC
CDR3aa: CASSSDRGGYEQYF

d_gene: .
abundance: .
j_gene: TRBJ2-7
v_gene: TRBV5-6
CDR3nt: TGTGCCAGCAGCCCGGGAGCGAACGAGCAGTACTTC
CDR3aa: CASSPGANEQYF

d_gene: TRBD1
abundance: .
j_gene: TRBJ2-2
v_gene: TRBV3-1/TRBV3-2
CDR3nt: TGTGCCAGCAGCAGCTACAGGGGGCGCCCCGGGGAGCTGTTTTTT
CDR3aa: CASSSYRGRPGELFF

d_gene: .
abundance: .
j_gene: TRBJ1-3
v_gene: TRBV4-1
CDR3nt: TGCGCCAGCAGCCAAGTCCTGGTCAGGGGTTACGGAAACACCATATATTTT
CDR3aa: CASSQVLVRGYGNTIYF

d_gene: .
abundance: few
j_gene: TRBJ1-2
v_gene: TRBV19
CDR3nt: TGTGCCAGTAGCCAGGGAGGGGCCGGTGCCTATGGCTACACCTTC
CDR3aa: CASSQGGAGAYGYTF

d_gene: .
abundance: .
j_gene: TRBJ1-1
v_gene: TRBV7-2
CDR3nt: TGTGCCAGCAGCCCACAGGGAGGGATTGGCACTGAAGCTTTCTTT
CDR3aa: CASSPQGGIGTEAFF

d_gene: TRBD1
abundance: .
j_gene: TRBJ1-6
v_gene: TRBV6-5
CDR3nt: TGTGCCAGCAGACAGGGGGGTAATTCACCCCTCCACTTT
CDR3aa: CASRQGGNSPLHF

d_gene: .
abundance: few
j_gene: TRBJ2-6
v_gene: TRBV7-5
CDR3nt: TGTGCCAGAAGCCAACGACCGACAGGGAAGACACATGGGGCCAACGTCCTGACTTTC
CDR3aa: CARSQRPTGKTHGANVLTF

d_gene: TRBD2
abundance: .
j_gene: TRBJ2-5
v_gene: TRBV11-2
CDR3nt: TGTGCCAGCAGAGAGAGCGGGAGGGCCGGGGAGACCCAGTACTTC
CDR3aa: CASRESGRAGETQYF

d_gene: TRBD1
abundance: few
j_gene: TRBJ2-5
v_gene: TRBV2
CDR3nt: TGTGCCAGCAGCCCCGACAGGGAAGAGACCCAGTACTTC
CDR3aa: CASSPDREETQYF

d_gene: TRBD1
abundance: .
j_gene: TRBJ2-7
v_gene: TRBV10-2
CDR3nt: TGCGCCACCGGACAGGGACCCTACGAGCAGTACTTC
CDR3aa: CATGQGPYEQYF

d_gene: .
abundance: .
j_gene: TRBJ2-7
v_gene: TRBV6-2/TRBV6-3
CDR3nt: TGTGCCAGCAGTTACCTGGTGGCCGAGCAGTACTTC
CDR3aa: CASSYLVAEQYF

d_gene: .
abundance: .
j_gene: TRBJ2-3
v_gene: TRBV5-5
CDR3nt: TGTGCCAGTAGTATAAGCACAGATACGCAGTATTTT
CDR3aa: CASSISTDTQYF

d_gene: .
abundance: .
j_gene: TRBJ1-6
v_gene: TRBV4-2
CDR3nt: TGTGCCAGCAGCCAAAAGACAGGATCGGGTTCACCCCTCCACTTT
CDR3aa: CASSQKTGSGSPLHF

d_gene: .
abundance: once
j_gene: TRBJ1-2
v_gene: TRBV5-1
CDR3nt: TGCGCCAGCAGCGTAACAGGTGAAGCTAACTATGGCTACACCTTC
CDR3aa: CASSVTGEANYGYTF

d_gene: TRBD2
abundance: .
j_gene: TRBJ2-7
v_gene: TRBV6-5
CDR3nt: TGTGCCAGCAGTTTAGCGGGAGGGGCGAGGGAGCAGTACTTC
CDR3aa: CASSLAGGAREQYF

d_gene: .
abundance: .
j_gene: TRBJ2-3
v_gene: TRBV5-1
CDR3nt: TGCGCCAGCAGCGTTACAGGGTCAGGGGATACGCAGTATTTT
CDR3aa: CASSVTGSGDTQYF

d_gene: .
abundance: .
j_gene: TRBJ2-1
v_gene: TRBV7-8
CDR3nt: TGTGCCAGCAGCCCCTCCCGGACAGCGGTGAATGAGCAGTTCTTC
CDR3aa: CASSPSRTAVNEQFF

d_gene: TRBD2
abundance: .
j_gene: TRBJ2-5
v_gene: TRBV29-1
CDR3nt: TGCAGCGTTGCCGGGTCCGGGGGGGTGGAGACCCAGTACTTC
CDR3aa: CSVAGSGGVETQYF

d_gene: TRBD1
abundance: .
j_gene: TRBJ2-7
v_gene: TRBV6-5
CDR3nt: TGTGCCAGCAGCGGACAGGTCCGCGAGCAGTACTTC
CDR3aa: CASSGQVREQYF

d_gene: .
abundance: .
j_gene: TRBJ2-7
v_gene: TRBV12-3/TRBV12-4
CDR3nt: TGTGCCAGCACGGTCTACGGGTACGAGCAGTACTTC
CDR3aa: CASTVYGYEQYF

d_gene: .
abundance: many
j_gene: TRBJ2-7
v_gene: TRBV6-2/TRBV6-3
CDR3nt: TGTGCCAGCAGTTACCGGGACACCTACGAGCAGTACTTC
CDR3aa: CASSYRDTYEQYF

d_gene: TRBD2
abundance: once
j_gene: TRBJ2-4
v_gene: TRBV7-9
CDR3nt: TGTGCCAGCAGCGCGGGACTAGCGGGAAAAAACATTCAGTACTTC
CDR3aa: CASSAGLAGKNIQYF

d_gene: .
abundance: .
j_gene: TRBJ1-6
v_gene: TRBV13
CDR3nt: TGTGCCAGCAGCCGGCAGGTTTATAATTCACCCCTCCACTTT
CDR3aa: CASSRQVYNSPLHF

d_gene: .
abundance: .
j_gene: TRBJ1-3
v_gene: TRBV5-4
CDR3nt: TGTGCCAGCAGCTTGGGACAGGCCTACTCTGGAAACACCATATATTTT
CDR3aa: CASSLGQAYSGNTIYF